These 17 T cell receptor beta chains were all obtained from the same sample, sequenced in a study of cytomegalovirus exposure and HLA in healthy donors. Use of 60 Vbeta and 13 Jbeta primers characterized the PCR. The method was immunoSEQ multiplex PCR; TCRdb's version includes in-frame clones alone and lacks a portion of them. The sample holds roughly 100,000 clones; roughly 79% are singletons and the top ten take 4%. The material sequenced was PBMCs. Every receptor here comes from a man between 45 and 60 years old in good health and CMV-seropositive.

The gene calls are TRBV7-9 and TRBJ2-5; possibly TRBD2 for D (6 bases). V shed 5 bases and J shed 1 base, with 11 bases lying between them. The CDR3 extends over 14 amino acids. Per the germline V gene, CDR1 is SEHNR and CDR2 is FQNEAQ (reference sequence). CDR3 protein: CASSPGGGQETQYF. The CDR3 DNA is TGTGCCAGCAGCCCCGGGGGTGGCCAAGAGACCCAGTACTTC.

This clone was observed a handful of times. The chain uses TRBV6-1 and TRBJ2-1; D not certain. The CDR3 loop spans 13 amino acids. Germline assignment: CDR1 MNHNS and CDR2 SASEGT. The ends were cut back, 5 bases at V and 4 bases at J, with 9 bases in the middle. The CDR3 sequence: CASSYDNYNEQFF. In nucleotides, the CDR3 is TGTGCCAGCAGTTATGACAATTACAATGAGCAGTTCTTC.

V is TRBV27 and J is TRBJ1-5; D unresolved. Germline CDR1 is MNHEY and CDR2 is SMNVEV (reference sequence). CDR3 length: 16 residues. V lost 5 bases and J lost 0, with 14 bases in between. The CDR3 nucleotides are TGTGCCAGCAGTCCCTTCGTCGGGGATAGCAATCAGCCCCAGCATTTT. It codes for CASSPFVGDSNQPQHF.

The sample holds a few counts of this clone. J is TRBJ2-1 and V is TRBV7-7; 9 bases map to TRBD2. Trimming took 4 bases from V and 9 from J; bases not matched to a gene: 7. This CDR3 has 14 amino acids. CDR1 and CDR2 (germline): SSHAT, FNYEAQ (reference sequence). The CDR3 DNA sequence: TGTGCCAGCAGCTCCACCGGGACTAGCAGTGAGCAGTTCTTC. Translated: CASSSTGTSSEQFF. Full variable domain (missing parts from reference TRBV7-7 and TRBJ2-1): GAGVSQSPRYKVTKRGQDVTLRCDPISSHATLYWYQQALGQGPEFLTYFNYEAQPDKSGLPSDRFSAERPEGSISTLTIQRTEQRDSAMYRCASSSTGTSSEQFFGPGTRLTVL.

This chain connects TRBV30 to TRBJ1-5; D is perhaps TRBD1 (6 bases). Germline CDR1 is GTSNPN and CDR2 is SVGIG (reference sequence). This CDR3 region has 13 residues. V was cut by 5 bases and J by 2 bases, with 10 bases left in between. CDR3: CAWARQGNQPQHF. DNA for the CDR3: TGTGCCTGGGCTAGACAGGGCAATCAGCCCCAGCATTTT. Looking up the rest from reference TRBV30 and TRBJ1-5 gives the full variable domain: SQTIHQWPATLVQPVGSPLSLECTVEGTSNPNLYWYRQAAGRGLQLLFYSVGIGQISSEVPQNLSASRPQDRQFILSSKKLLLSDSGFYLCAWARQGNQPQHFGDGTRLSIL.

The gene calls are TRBV2 and TRBJ2-5; 7 bases match TRBD1. The CDR3 contains 14 residues. Germline V gene sequence: CDR1 SNHLY, CDR2 FYNNEI. V shed 1 base, J shed 5 bases, and the junction held 4 bases outside the gene matches. The CDR3 here is CASSEGTGGETQYF. The CDR3 DNA reads TGTGCCAGCAGTGAAGGGACAGGCGGGGAGACCCAGTACTTC.

CDR3 bases: TGTGCCAGCAGCAAATCTGGACTAGCGGGCAATGAGCAGTTCTTC. This encodes CASSKSGLAGNEQFF. The chain employs TRBV9 and TRBJ2-1; 11 bases are shared with TRBD2. The V segment lost 4 bases and the J segment 6 bases; nucleotides outside the gene matches: 6. The CDR3 is 15 amino acids. CDR1 and CDR2 from the germline V gene are SGDLS and YYNGEE.

CDR3 residues: CASSPQLDSRGTEAFF. The CDR3 DNA follows: TGTGCCAGCTCACCCCAGCTAGATTCCCGGGGCACTGAAGCTTTCTTT. V usage is TRBV18 and J usage is TRBJ1-1; D is unclear. The CDR3 runs to 16 residues. V lost 3 bases and J lost 4, with 18 bases in between. Germline lookup yields CDR1 KGHSH and CDR2 LQKENI.

CDR3 coding DNA: TGTGCCAGTAGTCACGGACTGGGAAGTAATCAGCCCCAGCATTTT. It encodes CASSHGLGSNQPQHF. V gene TRBV19 combines with J gene TRBJ1-5; D not resolved. Germline V lookup: CDR1 LNHDA, CDR2 SQIVND (reference sequence). The CDR3 has 15 residues. V lost 5 bases and J 4 bases, leaving 15 bases between the germline ends.

The J gene is TRBJ2-1, the V gene TRBV5-8; D is perhaps TRBD1 (6 bases). Germline V CDR1 and CDR2: SGHTS, YDEGEE. The CDR3 contains 13 residues. Trimming pared 4 bases from V and 7 bases from J, leaving 12 bases between. This CDR3 is CASSADQGNEQFF. The CDR3 nucleotides are TGTGCCAGCAGCGCCGACCAGGGGAATGAGCAGTTCTTC. The full variable domain, rest sourced from reference TRBV5-8 and TRBJ2-1, is EAGVTQSPTHLIKTRGQQATLRCSPISGHTSVYWYQQALGLGLQFLLWYDEGEERNRGNFPPRFSGRQFPNYSSELNVNALELEDSALYLCASSADQGNEQFFGPGTRLTVL.

The chain has TRBV19 and TRBJ1-5, with D hard to call. This CDR3 has 13 amino acids. The V gene lost 3 bases and the J gene lost 4 bases, with 7 bases spanning the gap. Germline V gives CDR1 LNHDA, CDR2 SQIVND (reference sequence). CDR3: CASSIKLNQPQHF. In DNA, the CDR3 is TGTGCCAGTAGTATTAAACTTAATCAGCCCCAGCATTTT.

This clone has a single count. The chain combines TRBV15 with TRBJ2-7; tentative D call: TRBD1 (6 bases). In germline, CDR1 is LNHNV, CDR2 YYDKDF (reference sequence). The CDR3 sequence is 18 residues long. The V end was cut by 4 bases, the J end by 2 bases, with 24 bases between. The CDR3 sequence is CATSTQPGFSTGTYEQYF. Written as DNA, the CDR3 is TGTGCCACCAGCACACAACCAGGATTCTCGACAGGAACCTACGAGCAGTACTTC.

The chain is built from TRBV28 and TRBJ1-2; 8 bases match TRBD1. This CDR3 is 15 amino acids long. V dropped 5 bases and J dropped 6; count of bases not matched to a gene: 11. Germline loops: CDR1 MDHEN, CDR2 SYDVKM. CDR3 nucleotides: TGTGCCAGCAGTCCAGGACAGGGCCCTAGCCATGGCTACACCTTC. It yields the protein CASSPGQGPSHGYTF.

This rearrangement joins TRBV5-1 to TRBJ1-4; no reliable D call. Germline V gives CDR1 SGHRS, CDR2 YFSETQ. Trimming removed 6 bases at V and 8 bases at J, with 14 bases between. CDR3 length: 13 amino acids. The CDR3 region is CASTTRTGEKLFF. In nucleotides, the CDR3 is TGCGCCAGCACCACTCGGACGGGAGAAAAACTGTTTTTT.

The CDR3 region is CASSIPGRDYEQYF. The CDR3 DNA reads as TGTGCCAGCAGTATCCCGGGGAGGGATTACGAGCAGTACTTC. The V call is TRBV7-9, the J call TRBJ2-7; 7 bases map to TRBD2. The V gene's germline CDR1 is SEHNR and CDR2 FQNEAQ (reference sequence). The ends lost 6 bases at V and 4 bases at J; junction bases unmatched: 9. CDR3 length: 14 residues. The complete variable domain, with remaining parts taken from reference TRBV7-9 and TRBJ2-7, reads DTGVSQNPRHKITKRGQNVTFRCDPISEHNRLYWYRQTLGQGPEFLTYFQNEAQLEKSRLLSDRFSAERPKGSFSTLEIQRTEQGDSAMYLCASSIPGRDYEQYFGPGTRLTVT.

This clone was seen more than once but under ten times. The chain couples TRBV4-2 to TRBJ1-3; D might be TRBD1 (6 bases). Germline V CDR1 and CDR2: LGHNA, YNFKEQ. V lost 0 bases and J 0 bases, leaving 15 bases between the germline ends. The CDR3 is 18 amino acids. DNA of the CDR3: TGTGCCAGCAGCCAAGAATGGGGGGGCAAGAGCTCTGGAAACACCATATATTTT. Its protein product is CASSQEWGGKSSGNTIYF.

V is TRBV7-9 and J is TRBJ1-5; 8 nucleotides agree with TRBD1. Germline CDR1 is SEHNR and CDR2 is FQNEAQ (reference sequence). CDR3 size: 17 residues. Losses at the gene ends were 3 bases for V and 0 bases for J; bases not matched to a gene: 7. The CDR3 coding sequence is TGTGCCAGCAGCTTGGGTTCAGGGGGCCGTAGCAATCAGCCCCAGCATTTT. Amino acid sequence: CASSLGSGGRSNQPQHF. The variable domain in full, with the rest retrieved from reference TRBV7-9 and TRBJ1-5, is DTGVSQNPRHKITKRGQNVTFRCDPISEHNRLYWYRQTLGQGPEFLTYFQNEAQLEKSRLLSDRFSAERPKGSFSTLEIQRTEQGDSAMYLCASSLGSGGRSNQPQHFGDGTRLSIL.